These 15 T cell receptor beta chains were all obtained from the same sample, sequenced in a study of monozygotic twins with inflammatory bowel disease. TCRdb reprocessed the 5' RACE reads; each CDR3 protein has one entry and no DNA is given. Its table records around 220,000 distinct CDR3 sequences. Sequencing was performed on blood. Receptors originate from a human donor with ulcerative colitis or Crohn's disease, or a healthy co-twin of an affected twin (not recorded which).

V usage is TRBV7-9 and J usage is TRBJ1-4; TCRdb selects TRBD1, and the lack of DNA leaves this call unchecked. The CDR3 covers 13 residues. Germline V gives CDR1 SEHNR, CDR2 FQNEAQ (reference sequence). The CDR3 reads CASSSTGGEKLFF.

V is TRBV12-3 or TRBV12-4 and J is TRBJ1-3. CDR3 length equals 16 residues. The CDR3: CASSLSGSTSGNTIYF.

This sequence joins TRBV5-1 and TRBJ2-3; TCRdb reports TRBD1, a call that lacks DNA to check it against. Germline values: CDR1 SGHRS, CDR2 YFSETQ. The CDR3 covers 15 residues. CDR3 in amino acids: CASSYFPGGGDTQYF. Complete variable domain (other parts from reference TRBV5-1 and TRBJ2-3): KAGVTQTPRYLIKTRGQQVTLSCSPISGHRSVSWYQQTPGQGLQFLFEYFSETQRNKGNFPGRFSGRQFSNSRSEMNVSTLELGDSALYLCASSYFPGGGDTQYFGPGTRLTVL.

The chain uses TRBV20-1 and TRBJ1-2; TCRdb's D call, TRBD1, is unchecked because there is no DNA. The CDR3 consists of 13 residues. Germline CDR1 reads DFQATT; CDR2 reads SNEGSKA (reference sequence). CDR3 in amino acids: CMPQGAPDYGYTF.

The chain recombines TRBV20-1 with TRBJ2-7; TCRdb proposes TRBD1, but this gene call is untestable without DNA. The germline V gene encodes CDR1 DFQATT and CDR2 SNEGSKA (reference sequence). The CDR3 is 14 amino acids. The CDR3 loop reads CSAILERGVLRQYF.

The chain is built from TRBV7-2 and TRBJ2-1; the TCRdb call, TRBD2, lacks DNA for checking. Germline CDR1 is SGHTA and CDR2 is FQGNSA. The CDR3 is 17 amino acids. The CDR3: CASTDLAGLASHNEQFF.

The chain couples TRBV4-1 to TRBJ1-4; TCRdb's D gene call, TRBD1, goes unchecked for lack of DNA. Germline V gene lookup returns CDR1 MGHRA and CDR2 YSYEKL. This CDR3 has 16 amino acids. CDR3 loop: CASSQGNTRANEKLFF.

The chain employs TRBV12-3 or TRBV12-4 and TRBJ2-2; TCRdb's D call of TRBD1 is untestable without DNA. The CDR3 has 15 residues. The CDR3 region is CASSSDRANTGELFF.

CDR3 region: CASTISSYNEQFF. J is TRBJ2-1 and V is TRBV12-3 or TRBV12-4. The CDR3 spans 13 residues.

The rearrangement links TRBV19 to TRBJ1-5; TCRdb's D call, TRBD1, is unchecked because there is no DNA. Germline V gives CDR1 LNHDA, CDR2 SQIVND (reference sequence). The CDR3 totals 15 residues. Here the CDR3 reads CASSILSASNQPQHF.

The J gene is TRBJ2-1, the V gene TRBV12-3 or TRBV12-4; the TCRdb call, TRBD2, lacks DNA for checking. The CDR3 is made up of 15 amino acids. This CDR3 reads CASSSAGRGLDEQFF.

The chain's CDR3 is CASSSHSNQPQHF. V is TRBV19 and J is TRBJ1-5. CDR3 size: 13 residues. CDR1 and CDR2 from the germline V gene are LNHDA and SQIVND (reference sequence).

The V call is TRBV18, the J call TRBJ2-1; TCRdb designates TRBD2, a call that cannot be tested without DNA. The V gene's germline CDR1 is KGHSH and CDR2 LQKENI. The CDR3 is 14 residues long. This CDR3 reads CASSPPGRDNEQFF.

The chain is built from TRBV6-1 and TRBJ1-2; checking the TCRdb D call of TRBD1 is not possible without DNA. The CDR3 covers 17 residues. The germline CDR1 and CDR2 sequences are MNHNS and SASEGT. The CDR3 reads CASSEPGTGAANYGHTF.

J is TRBJ2-3 and V is TRBV7-9; TCRdb indicates TRBD1, and absent DNA this call remains unverified. Germline V CDR1 and CDR2: SEHNR, FQNEAQ (reference sequence). This CDR3 has 16 residues. CDR3 in amino acids: CASSLGPGTDTDTQYF.